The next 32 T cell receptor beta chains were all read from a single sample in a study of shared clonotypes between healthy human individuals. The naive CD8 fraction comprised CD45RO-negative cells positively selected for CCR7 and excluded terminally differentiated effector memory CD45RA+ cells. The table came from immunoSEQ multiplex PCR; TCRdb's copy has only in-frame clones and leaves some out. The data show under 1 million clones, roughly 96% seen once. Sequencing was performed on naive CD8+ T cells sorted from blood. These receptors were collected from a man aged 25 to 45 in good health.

DNA of the CDR3: TGCGCCAGCAGTGACGACAGGATTGTCTACGAGCAGTACTTC. Protein product: CASSDDRIVYEQYF. V usage is TRBV10-2 and J usage is TRBJ2-7, with D tentatively TRBD1 (6 bases). Deletions cut 3 bases from V and 3 bases from J, with 12 bases between. This CDR3 is built from 14 residues. Germline CDR1 and CDR2: WSHSY and SAAADI.

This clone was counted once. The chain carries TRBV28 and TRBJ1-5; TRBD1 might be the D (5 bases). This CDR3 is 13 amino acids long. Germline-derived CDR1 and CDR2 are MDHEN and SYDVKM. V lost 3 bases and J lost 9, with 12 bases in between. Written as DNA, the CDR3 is TGTGCCAGCAGTTTCGGGGGTAAGAGGCCCCAGCATTTT. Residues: CASSFGGKRPQHF.

CDR3 residues: CASSLGGRADGYTF. In DNA, the CDR3 is TGTGCCAGCAGCTTAGGGGGCAGGGCAGATGGCTACACCTTC. The chain joins TRBV7-9 to TRBJ1-2; perhaps TRBD1 as D (5 bases). The CDR3 is made up of 14 amino acids. The germline V gene has CDR1 SEHNR and CDR2 FQNEAQ (reference sequence). Trimming left V 1 base short and J 6 bases short, with 12 bases between.

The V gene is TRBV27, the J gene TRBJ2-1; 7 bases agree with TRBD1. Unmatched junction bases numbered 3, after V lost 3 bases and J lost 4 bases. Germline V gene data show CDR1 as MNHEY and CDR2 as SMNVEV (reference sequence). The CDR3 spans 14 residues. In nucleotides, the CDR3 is TGTGCCAGCAGTTTCCCGGGACAGTACAATGAGCAGTTCTTC. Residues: CASSFPGQYNEQFF.

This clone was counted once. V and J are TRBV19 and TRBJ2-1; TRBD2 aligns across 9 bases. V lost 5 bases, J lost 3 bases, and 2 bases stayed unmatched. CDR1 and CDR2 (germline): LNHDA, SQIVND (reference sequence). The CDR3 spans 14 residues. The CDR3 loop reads CASSLAGDYNEQFF. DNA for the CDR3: TGTGCCAGTAGTTTAGCGGGAGACTACAATGAGCAGTTCTTC.

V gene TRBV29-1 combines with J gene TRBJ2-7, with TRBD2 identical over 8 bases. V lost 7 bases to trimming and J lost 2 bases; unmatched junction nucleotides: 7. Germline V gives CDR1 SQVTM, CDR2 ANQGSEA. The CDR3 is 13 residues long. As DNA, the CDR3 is TGCAGCGCTGGGCCGGGACTAGCCTACGAGCAGTACTTC. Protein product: CSAGPGLAYEQYF.

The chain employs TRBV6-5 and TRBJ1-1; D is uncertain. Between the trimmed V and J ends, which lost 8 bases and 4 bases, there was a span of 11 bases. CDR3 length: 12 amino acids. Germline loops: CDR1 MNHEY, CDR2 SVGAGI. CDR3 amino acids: CASQLGSTEAFF. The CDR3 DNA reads TGTGCCAGCCAATTGGGGAGCACTGAAGCTTTCTTT.

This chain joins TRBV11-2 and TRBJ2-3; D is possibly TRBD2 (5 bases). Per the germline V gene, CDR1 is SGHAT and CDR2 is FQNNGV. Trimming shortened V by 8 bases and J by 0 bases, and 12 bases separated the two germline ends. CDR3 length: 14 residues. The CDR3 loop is CASHSGDSTDTQYF. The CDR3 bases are TGTGCCAGCCACAGCGGAGATAGCACAGATACGCAGTATTTT.

In DNA form, the CDR3 reads TGTGCCAGCAGTTCCGGGGACCGCCAAGAGACCCAGTACTTC. This translates into CASSSGDRQETQYF. The gene calls are TRBV27 and TRBJ2-5, with D perhaps being TRBD1 or TRBD2 (5 bases each). The CDR3 runs to 14 residues. V lost 4 bases and J lost 1, with 10 bases in between. Germline V gene sequence: CDR1 MNHEY, CDR2 SMNVEV (reference sequence).

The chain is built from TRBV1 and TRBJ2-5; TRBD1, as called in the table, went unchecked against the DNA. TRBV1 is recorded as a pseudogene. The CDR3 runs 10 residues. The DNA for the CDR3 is TGCACCCCAGATCAAGAGACCCAGTACTTC. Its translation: CTPDQETQYF.

The CDR3 reads CASSLWSREAFF. The CDR3, as DNA: TGTGCCAGCAGCTTGTGGAGTCGTGAAGCTTTCTTT. The chain employs TRBV5-6 and TRBJ1-1; D gene uncertain. Between the trimmed V and J ends, which lost 1 base and 7 bases, there was a span of 8 bases. Germline V CDR1 and CDR2: SGHDT, YYEEEE. This CDR3 contains 12 residues.

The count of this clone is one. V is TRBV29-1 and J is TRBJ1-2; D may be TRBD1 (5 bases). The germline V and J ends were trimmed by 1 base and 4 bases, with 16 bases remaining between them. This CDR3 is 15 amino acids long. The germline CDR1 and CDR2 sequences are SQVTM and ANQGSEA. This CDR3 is CSVEAGQGLSYGYTF. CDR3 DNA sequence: TGCAGCGTTGAAGCGGGTCAGGGACTAAGCTATGGCTACACCTTC.

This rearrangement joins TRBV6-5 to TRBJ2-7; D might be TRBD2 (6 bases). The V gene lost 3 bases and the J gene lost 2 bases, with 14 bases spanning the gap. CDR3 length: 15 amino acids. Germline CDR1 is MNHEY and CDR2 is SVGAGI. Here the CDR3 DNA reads TGTGCCAGCAGTTATATAGGGACTCCGACCTACGAGCAGTACTTC. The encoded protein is CASSYIGTPTYEQYF.

CDR3 nucleotide sequence: TGTGCCACCAGCAGGATAGCGGAGAGCTCCTACAATGAGCAGTTCTTC. Encoded protein: CATSRIAESSYNEQFF. The chain couples TRBV15 to TRBJ2-1; weak D call: TRBD2 (6 bases). The V gene's germline CDR1 is LNHNV and CDR2 YYDKDF (reference sequence). With 3 bases removed from V and 0 bases from J, the gap between germline ends came to 12 bases. This CDR3 is built from 16 residues.

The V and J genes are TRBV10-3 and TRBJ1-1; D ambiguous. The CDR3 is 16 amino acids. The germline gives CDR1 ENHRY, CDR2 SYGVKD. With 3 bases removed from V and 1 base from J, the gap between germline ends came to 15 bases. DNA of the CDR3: TGTGCCATCAGTGATAATTCAATGACGGCGAACACTGAAGCTTTCTTT. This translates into CAISDNSMTANTEAFF.

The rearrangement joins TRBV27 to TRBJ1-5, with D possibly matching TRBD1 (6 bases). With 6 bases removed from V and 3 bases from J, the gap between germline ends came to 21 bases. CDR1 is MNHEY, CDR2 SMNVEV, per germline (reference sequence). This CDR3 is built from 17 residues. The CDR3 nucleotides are TGTGCCAGCAGCTTACACAGGGTTGTCGGACTCAATCAGCCCCAGCATTTT. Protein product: CASSLHRVVGLNQPQHF.

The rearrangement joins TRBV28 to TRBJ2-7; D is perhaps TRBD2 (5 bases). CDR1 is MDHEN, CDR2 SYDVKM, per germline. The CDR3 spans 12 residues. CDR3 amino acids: CATSRSSYEQYF. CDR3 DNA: TGTGCTACTAGTCGGAGCTCCTACGAGCAGTACTTC. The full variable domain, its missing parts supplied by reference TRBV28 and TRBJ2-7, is DVKVTQSSRYLVKRTGEKVFLECVQDMDHENMFWYRQDPGLGLRLIYFSYDVKMKEKGDIPEGYSVSREKKERFSLILESASTNQTSMYLCATSRSSYEQYFGPGTRLTVT.

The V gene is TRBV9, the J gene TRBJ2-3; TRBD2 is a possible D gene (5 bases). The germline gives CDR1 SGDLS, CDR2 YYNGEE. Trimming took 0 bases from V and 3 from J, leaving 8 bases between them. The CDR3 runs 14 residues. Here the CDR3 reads CASSVDGETDTQYF. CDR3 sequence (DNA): TGTGCCAGCAGCGTAGACGGGGAAACAGATACGCAGTATTTT.

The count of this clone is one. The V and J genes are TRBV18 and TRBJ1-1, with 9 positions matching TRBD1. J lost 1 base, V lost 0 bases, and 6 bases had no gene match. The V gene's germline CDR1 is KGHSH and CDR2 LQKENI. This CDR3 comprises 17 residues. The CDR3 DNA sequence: TGTGCCAGCTCACCACCGCTGGGACAGGGTGGGAACACTGAAGCTTTCTTT. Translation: CASSPPLGQGGNTEAFF.

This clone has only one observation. The CDR3 nucleotides read TGTGCCAGCAGCTCTAGTGCTAACGAGCAGTACTTC. It codes for CASSSSANEQYF. The rearrangement joins TRBV13 to TRBJ2-7; no definite D call. Trimming removed 4 bases at V and 5 bases at J, with 9 bases between. Germline-derived CDR1 and CDR2 are PRHDT and FYEKMQ (reference sequence). The CDR3 runs to 12 residues.

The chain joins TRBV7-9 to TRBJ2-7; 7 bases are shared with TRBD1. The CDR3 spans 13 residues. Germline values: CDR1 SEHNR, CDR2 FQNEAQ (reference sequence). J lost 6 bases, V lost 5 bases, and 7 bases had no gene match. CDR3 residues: CASSEDRVGEQYF. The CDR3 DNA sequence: TGTGCCAGCAGCGAAGACAGGGTAGGCGAGCAGTACTTC.

The DNA of the CDR3 is TGTGCCAGCAGCTGGAAGCTAGCGGGAGGGCCGACGGATGAGCAGTTCTTC. Translation gives CASSWKLAGGPTDEQFF. V gene TRBV7-9 combines with J gene TRBJ2-1; 12 bases map to TRBD2. Per the germline V gene, CDR1 is SEHNR and CDR2 is FQNEAQ (reference sequence). The CDR3 is 17 residues long. V lost 4 bases, J lost 8 bases, and 12 bases stayed unmatched. The full variable domain, in which reference TRBV7-9 and TRBJ2-1 provide the parts outside the CDR3, is DTGVSQNPRHKITKRGQNVTFRCDPISEHNRLYWYRQTLGQGPEFLTYFQNEAQLEKSRLLSDRFSAERPKGSFSTLEIQRTEQGDSAMYLCASSWKLAGGPTDEQFFGPGTRLTVL.

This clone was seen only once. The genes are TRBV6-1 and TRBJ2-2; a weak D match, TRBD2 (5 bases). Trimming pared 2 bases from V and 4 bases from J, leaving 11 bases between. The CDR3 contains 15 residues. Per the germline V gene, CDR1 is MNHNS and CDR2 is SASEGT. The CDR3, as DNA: TGTGCCAGCAGTGAACTGTTCGGAGGCACCGGGGAGCTGTTTTTT. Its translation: CASSELFGGTGELFF.

Written as DNA, the CDR3 is TGCAGCGTTGTACTCGCGGGTGAGCAGTACTTC. Protein: CSVVLAGEQYF. The V gene is TRBV29-1, the J gene TRBJ2-7; maybe TRBD2 (5 bases). CDR1 is SQVTM, CDR2 ANQGSEA, per germline. The CDR3 runs to 11 residues. V was pared by 4 bases and J by 7 bases, with 11 bases between.

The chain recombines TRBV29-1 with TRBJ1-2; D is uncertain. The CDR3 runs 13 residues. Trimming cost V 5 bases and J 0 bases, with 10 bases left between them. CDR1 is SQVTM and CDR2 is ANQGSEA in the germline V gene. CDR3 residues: CSVLSASNYGYTF. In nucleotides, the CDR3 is TGCAGCGTTTTATCAGCATCTAACTATGGCTACACCTTC.

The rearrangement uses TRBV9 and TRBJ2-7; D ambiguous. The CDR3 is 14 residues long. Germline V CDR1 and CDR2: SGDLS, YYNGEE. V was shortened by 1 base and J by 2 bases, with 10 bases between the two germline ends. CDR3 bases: TGTGCCAGCAGCGTATTTGCGTCCACCTACGAGCAGTACTTC. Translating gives CASSVFASTYEQYF.

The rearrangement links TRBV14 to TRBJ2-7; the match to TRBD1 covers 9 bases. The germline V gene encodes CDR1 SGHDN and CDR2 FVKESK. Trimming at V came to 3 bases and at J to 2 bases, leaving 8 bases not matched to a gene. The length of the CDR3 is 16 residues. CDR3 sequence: CASSQLPGQGTYEQYF. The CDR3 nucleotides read TGTGCCAGCAGCCAGCTCCCGGGACAGGGAACCTACGAGCAGTACTTC.

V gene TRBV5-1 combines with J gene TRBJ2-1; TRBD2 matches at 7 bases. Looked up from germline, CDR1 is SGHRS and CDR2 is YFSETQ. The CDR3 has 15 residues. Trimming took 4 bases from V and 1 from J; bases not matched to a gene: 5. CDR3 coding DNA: TGCGCCAGCAGCCGTAGCGGGCCTTCCTACAATGAGCAGTTCTTC. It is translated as CASSRSGPSYNEQFF.

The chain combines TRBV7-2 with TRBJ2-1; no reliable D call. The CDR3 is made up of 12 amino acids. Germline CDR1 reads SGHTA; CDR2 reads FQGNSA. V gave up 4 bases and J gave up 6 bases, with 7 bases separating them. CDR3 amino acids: CASSSRLNEQFF. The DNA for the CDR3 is TGTGCCAGCAGCTCTAGGCTCAATGAGCAGTTCTTC.

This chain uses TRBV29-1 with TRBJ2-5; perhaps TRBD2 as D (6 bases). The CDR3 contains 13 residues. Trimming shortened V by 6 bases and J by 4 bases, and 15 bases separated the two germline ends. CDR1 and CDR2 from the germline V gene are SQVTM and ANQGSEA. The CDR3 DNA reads TGCAGCGTGGCGGAGGGAGATAGAGAGACCCAGTACTTC. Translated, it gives CSVAEGDRETQYF.

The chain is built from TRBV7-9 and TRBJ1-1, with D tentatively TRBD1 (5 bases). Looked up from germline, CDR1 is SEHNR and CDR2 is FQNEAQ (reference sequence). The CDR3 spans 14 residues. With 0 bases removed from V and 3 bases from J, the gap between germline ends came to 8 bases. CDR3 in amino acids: CASSLAMGDTEAFF. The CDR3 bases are TGTGCCAGCAGCTTAGCGATGGGGGACACTGAAGCTTTCTTT.

Here the CDR3 reads CSTLGGDSADEQYF. CDR3 nucleotides: TGCAGCACCTTAGGGGGAGACTCGGCCGACGAGCAGTACTTC. The V and J genes are TRBV29-1 and TRBJ2-7; weak D call: TRBD1 (6 bases). Germline V gene sequence: CDR1 SQVTM, CDR2 ANQGSEA. V was shortened by 8 bases and J by 5 bases, with 22 bases between the two germline ends. The CDR3 extends over 14 amino acids.